The TCR beta chain described here comes from a study of blood T cell repertoires in COVID-19 (dated by TCRdb to the early 2020s). Regarding the complete study: Samples covering the acute and convalescent phases of COVID-19 were provided by collaborators in the United States, Italy and Spain. Nearly every sample came with metadata listing a de-identified subject ID, COVID-19 status, age in years and sex. The dataset comprised deeply sampled blood TCRbeta repertoires from subjects exposed to, actively infected with, or recovered from COVID-19. The prospective study material was composed of cDNA or gDNA derived from T cells, B-cell-depleted T cells, or PBMCs. The samples were drawn from the first 160 participants of the ongoing ImmuneRACE study and from 1,254 subjects provided by 6 global collaborators. A freely available public database, intended as a resource for researchers studying the immune response to SARS-CoV-2, is where the repertoires were released. Where available, HLA class I and class II types were obtained from metadata supplied by the sample provider rather than from assay-based typing.

This clone was observed a handful of times. What antigen it recognizes has not been identified. No base quality values were provided; no much bigger clone lies one nucleotide off. General conclusions and limits of the study: How much clinical and demographic metadata was included differed by source and by participant, and the metadata was provided uncurated.

Collaborating institutions collected whole blood in K2EDTA tubes following their own protocols. For TCRbeta analysis, collaborator samples were shipped as frozen whole blood, as isolated PBMCs, or as DNA extracted from either sample type. TCRbeta CDR3 regions were amplified from genomic DNA by means of the immunoSEQ Assay, a bias-controlled multiplex PCR. Processing in the source paper ran as follows. Nucleated cell counts per sample were estimated from amplification of reference gene primers within the assay. To quantify the absolute abundance of each unique TCRbeta CDR3 rearrangement, sequence reads were collapsed and filtered. For each sample, productive Simpson clonality was calculated by taking the square root of Simpson's diversity index across productive rearrangements. As stored in TCRdb, this immuneACCESS dataset retains in-frame rearrangements with V and J assigned. A fraction of the clones does not appear; measured against another copy, unresolved V genes explain less than half of the discrepancy, and the remainder lacks a known reason. The V and J calls and clone size are taken from that table; D and trimming were inferred from the DNA. The sample table shows approximately 82,000 clones, and around 80% are seen once. 5.5% to 7.5% of the sample lies in the top ten.

The source material was peripheral blood. This sequence originates from a man between 50 and 59 years old with active or convalescent COVID-19.

The DNA is TGCGCCAGCAGCTTGGCCGGGACCTACGAGCAGTACTTC. This is translated as CASSLAGTYEQYF. Here the chain combines TRBV5-1 and TRBJ2-7; TRBD2 is a possible D gene, resting on 5 matching bases. From a lookup of the germline V gene, CDR1 and CDR2 are SGHRS and YFSETQ. The CDR3 starts with the cysteine, ends with the phenylalanine, and has 13 residues. Only the CDR3 region is kept as DNA, spanning 39 bases read in frame from base 1. The V end loses 0 bases and the J end loses 2 bases, and a stretch of 6 bases separates them.